Presented here are 11 T cell receptor beta chains from one specimen sequenced in a study of T cells in Graves' hyperthyroidism and ophthalmopathy. RNA transcripts served as the template for amplifying TCR beta CDR3 regions. An initial round of RT-PCR targeting the TCR CDR3 relied on the HTBI primer set. MiXCR was run by TCRdb on the multiplex PCR reads, yielding one entry per CDR3 protein. Found here are a few hundred thousand distinct CDR3 sequences, approximately 44% of them singletons; the top ten hold approximately 7.5%. Sample: peripheral blood or thyroid tissue (not recorded which). The source is a woman aged 18-35 years with Graves' hyperthyroidism.

Ten or more counts support this clonotype. The V call is TRBV19, the J call TRBJ1-1; D gene uncertain. This CDR3 is 13 amino acids long. V lost 7 bases and J lost 1, with 10 bases in between. Germline-derived CDR1 and CDR2 are LNHDA and SQIVND (reference sequence). The CDR3 sequence: CASKGGENTEAFF. The CDR3 DNA reads TGTGCCAGTAAGGGAGGAGAGAACACTGAAGCTTTCTTT.

This clonotype was seen many times. The genes are TRBV4-3 and TRBJ2-7; the match to TRBD2 covers 7 bases. With 1 base clipped from V and 5 bases from J, the junction kept 5 bases outside the gene matches. The CDR3 is 14 amino acids. The V gene's germline CDR1 is LGHNA and CDR2 YSLEER. The DNA of the CDR3 is TGCGCCAGCAGCCAAGGGGAGGGAGGCCACGAGCAGTACTTC. This encodes CASSQGEGGHEQYF.

This clonotype was observed a handful of times. The genes are TRBV12-5 and TRBJ2-7; 8 positions match TRBD2. The V and J ends lost 0 bases and 2 bases, in that order; junction bases with no gene match: 12. The CDR3 spans 18 residues. CDR1 and CDR2 (germline): LGHNT, FRNRAP. CDR3 nucleotide sequence: TGTGCTAGTGGTTTGGTACTAGGCGGCGGGAGGATCACCTACGAGCAGTACTTC. Residues: CASGLVLGGGRITYEQYF.

This clonotype was recorded at least ten times. V is TRBV5-1 and J is TRBJ2-6; D assignment may be TRBD1 or TRBD2 (5 bases each). Germline values: CDR1 SGHRS, CDR2 YFSETQ. Trimming left V 0 bases short and J 4 bases short, with 23 bases between. The length of the CDR3 is 20 residues. The CDR3 DNA reads as TGCGCCAGCAGCTTGGCTGGGGACGGAGGTTTTGTACTCGGGGCCAACGTCCTGACTTTC. It specifies CASSLAGDGGFVLGANVLTF.

This clonotype occurred many times. The chain uses TRBV7-3 and TRBJ1-1; TRBD1 agrees at 7 bases. CDR1 SGHTA and CDR2 FQGTGA come from the germline V gene. The CDR3 runs 16 residues. J gave up 1 base and V 5 bases, and 10 bases lay outside the gene matches. The CDR3 region is CASSKTGKGSNTEAFF. The CDR3 DNA follows: TGTGCCAGCAGCAAGACAGGGAAGGGCTCGAACACTGAAGCTTTCTTT.

There are many counts of this clonotype. The rearrangement joins TRBV10-3 to TRBJ1-2; TRBD1 agrees at 7 bases. The trim removed 2 bases at V and 8 bases at J, leaving 11 bases unmatched. Germline V gives CDR1 ENHRY, CDR2 SYGVKD. CDR3 size: 15 residues. In DNA, the CDR3 is TGTGCCATCAGTGAGGAGGGAGACAGGGCAGGCGGCTACACCTTC. The encoded protein is CAISEEGDRAGGYTF.

This clonotype was picked up one time. J is TRBJ1-1 and V is TRBV15, with 9 positions matching TRBD1. The CDR3 has 14 residues. V lost 3 bases and J lost 4; bases outside the gene matches: 3. From germline, CDR1 is LNHNV and CDR2 YYDKDF (reference sequence). The CDR3 coding sequence is TGTGCCACCAGCAGCGGGACAGGGACCACTGAAGCTTTCTTT. Encoded protein: CATSSGTGTTEAFF.

This chain joins TRBV10-3 and TRBJ1-4; 7 bases fit TRBD1. J gave up 6 bases and V 7 bases, and 8 bases lay outside the gene matches. CDR1 and CDR2 (germline): ENHRY, SYGVKD. The CDR3 has 14 residues. For the CDR3, the DNA is TGTGCCATCACCGACTCCCAGGGGGATGAAAAACTGTTTTTT. Protein: CAITDSQGDEKLFF.

In its sample, this clonotype was seen a few times. The rearrangement uses TRBV4-1 and TRBJ1-2; D is possibly TRBD1 (6 bases). Trimming cost V 0 bases and J 12 bases, with 17 bases left between them. Germline V gene lookup returns CDR1 MGHRA and CDR2 YSYEKL. CDR3 size: 14 residues. The CDR3 sequence: CASSQEDRWGANTF. CDR3 bases: TGCGCCAGCAGCCAAGAAGACAGGTGGGGGGCTAACACCTTC.

Many counts were recorded for this clonotype. The rearrangement uses TRBV2 and TRBJ2-7; D ambiguous. The CDR3 spans 14 residues. Looked up from germline, CDR1 is SNHLY and CDR2 is FYNNEI. Trimming shortened V by 8 bases and J by 0 bases, and 14 bases separated the two germline ends. The chain's CDR3 is CASAPRTSSYEQYF. CDR3 coding DNA: TGTGCCAGCGCGCCTCGGACCTCCTCCTACGAGCAGTACTTC.

V gene TRBV20-1 combines with J gene TRBJ1-5; no reliable D call. CDR3 length: 8 amino acids. CDR1 and CDR2 (germline): DFQATT, SNEGSKA (reference sequence). CDR3 protein: CSVEAQHF. The CDR3 DNA follows: TGCAGCGTTGAAGCCCAGCATTTT.